Listed here is a single T cell receptor (beta chain). Its antigen is undetermined. The sample comes from a study of shared clonotypes between healthy human individuals. Overall study context: Donors consisted of a couple of women and three men between 18 and 49.

CD45RO negativity and positive selection for CCR7 defined naive CD8 cells, a population that excluded terminally differentiated effector memory CD45RA+ cells. Sorted-subset replicate PCRs used roughly 210 ng of genomic DNA. This amount corresponded to 30,000 to 35,000 T cell genomes. The data were produced by immunoSEQ multiplex PCR, yet TCRdb's version contains in-frame clones alone and is incomplete. The top ten clones hold 1.5% to 2% of a sample with about 2,100,000 clones, about 92% of them seen once. Per germline, CDR1 SGHDT and CDR2 YYEEEE. The CDR3 runs 13 residues. The ends were cut back, 7 bases at V and 3 bases at J, with 11 bases in the middle. The study's findings and limits: About 5% of naive CD4 clonotypes were shared across a few donors.

The clonotype was recovered from a man between 18 and 29 years old in good health. Some clones in this sample may be carry-over from other donors' samples. The sequenced sample was naive CD8+ T cells from PBMCs. This sequence joins TRBV5-6 and TRBJ2-1, with TRBD2 as a possible D gene (6 bases). CDR3 amino acids: CASRGTRYNEQFF. In DNA form, the CDR3 reads TGTGCCAGCCGCGGGACTCGCTACAATGAGCAGTTCTTC.